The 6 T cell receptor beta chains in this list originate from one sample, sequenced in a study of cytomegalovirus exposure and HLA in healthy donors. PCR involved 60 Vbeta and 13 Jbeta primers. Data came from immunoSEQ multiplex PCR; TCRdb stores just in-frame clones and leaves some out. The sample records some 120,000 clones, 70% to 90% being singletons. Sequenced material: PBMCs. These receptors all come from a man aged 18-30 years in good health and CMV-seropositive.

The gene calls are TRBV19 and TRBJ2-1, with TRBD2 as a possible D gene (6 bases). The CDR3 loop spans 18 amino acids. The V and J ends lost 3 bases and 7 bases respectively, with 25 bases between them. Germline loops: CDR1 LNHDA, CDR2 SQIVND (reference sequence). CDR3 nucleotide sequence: TGTGCCAGTAGTATTTCCTCCTCGGGACTGGCAGCTAGGAATGAGCAGTTCTTC. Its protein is CASSISSSGLAARNEQFF.

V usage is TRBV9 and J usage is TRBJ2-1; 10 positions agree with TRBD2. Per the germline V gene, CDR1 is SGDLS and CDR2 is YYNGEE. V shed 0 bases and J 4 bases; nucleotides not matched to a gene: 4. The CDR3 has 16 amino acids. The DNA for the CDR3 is TGTGCCAGCAGCGTAGCACTAGCGGGGATGTACAATGAGCAGTTCTTC. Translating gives CASSVALAGMYNEQFF.

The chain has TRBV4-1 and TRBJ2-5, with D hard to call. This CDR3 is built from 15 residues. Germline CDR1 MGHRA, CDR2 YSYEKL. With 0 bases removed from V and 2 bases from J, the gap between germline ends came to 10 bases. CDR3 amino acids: CASSQDWADQETQYF. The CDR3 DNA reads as TGCGCCAGCAGCCAAGACTGGGCAGATCAAGAGACCCAGTACTTC.

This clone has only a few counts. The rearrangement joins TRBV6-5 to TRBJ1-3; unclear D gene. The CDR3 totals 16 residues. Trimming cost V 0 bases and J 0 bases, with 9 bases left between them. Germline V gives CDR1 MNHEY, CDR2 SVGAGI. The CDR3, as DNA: TGTGCCAGCAGTTACTCCGACTGGTTCTCTGGAAACACCATATATTTT. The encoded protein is CASSYSDWFSGNTIYF.

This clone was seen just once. The CDR3 here is CASSASQELREQYF. CDR3 nucleotide sequence: TGTGCCAGCAGCGCGTCCCAAGAGCTGAGGGAGCAGTACTTC. V is TRBV14 and J is TRBJ2-7, with D unclear. The CDR3 has 14 residues. V lost 5 bases to trimming and J lost 7 bases, with 18 bases between them. Germline loops: CDR1 SGHDN, CDR2 FVKESK.

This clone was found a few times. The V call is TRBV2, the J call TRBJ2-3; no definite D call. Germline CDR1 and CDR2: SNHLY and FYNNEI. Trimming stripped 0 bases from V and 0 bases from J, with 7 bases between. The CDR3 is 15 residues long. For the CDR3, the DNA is TGTGCCAGCAGTGAAGCACGAGGTAGCACAGATACGCAGTATTTT. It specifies CASSEARGSTDTQYF.